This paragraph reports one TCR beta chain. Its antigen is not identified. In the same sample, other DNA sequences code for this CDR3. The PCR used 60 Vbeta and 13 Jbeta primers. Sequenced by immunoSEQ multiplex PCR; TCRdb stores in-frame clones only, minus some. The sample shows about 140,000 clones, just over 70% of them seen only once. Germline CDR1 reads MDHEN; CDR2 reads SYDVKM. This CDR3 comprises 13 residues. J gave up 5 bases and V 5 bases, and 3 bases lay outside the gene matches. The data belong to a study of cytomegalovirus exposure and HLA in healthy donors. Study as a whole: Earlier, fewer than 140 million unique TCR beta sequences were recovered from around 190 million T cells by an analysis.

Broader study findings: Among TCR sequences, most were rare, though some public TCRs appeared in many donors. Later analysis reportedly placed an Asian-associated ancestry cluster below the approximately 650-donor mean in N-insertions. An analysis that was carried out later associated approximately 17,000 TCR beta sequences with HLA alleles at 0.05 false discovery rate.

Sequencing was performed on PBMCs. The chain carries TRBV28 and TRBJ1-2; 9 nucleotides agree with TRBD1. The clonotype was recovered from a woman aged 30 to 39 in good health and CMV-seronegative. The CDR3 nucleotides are TGTGCCAGCAGTCTGGGACAGGGATATGGCTACACCTTC. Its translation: CASSLGQGYGYTF.